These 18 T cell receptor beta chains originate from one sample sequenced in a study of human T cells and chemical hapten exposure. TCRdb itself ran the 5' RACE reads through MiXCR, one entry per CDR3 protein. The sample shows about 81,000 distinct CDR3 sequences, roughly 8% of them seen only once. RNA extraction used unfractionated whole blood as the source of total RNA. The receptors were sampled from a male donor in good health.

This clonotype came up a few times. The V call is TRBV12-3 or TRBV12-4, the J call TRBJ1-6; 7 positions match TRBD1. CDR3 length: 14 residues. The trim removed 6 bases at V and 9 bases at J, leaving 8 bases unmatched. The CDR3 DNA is TGTGCCAGCAGCCTCGGGACAGTCGCTTCACCCCTCCACTTT. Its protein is CASSLGTVASPLHF.

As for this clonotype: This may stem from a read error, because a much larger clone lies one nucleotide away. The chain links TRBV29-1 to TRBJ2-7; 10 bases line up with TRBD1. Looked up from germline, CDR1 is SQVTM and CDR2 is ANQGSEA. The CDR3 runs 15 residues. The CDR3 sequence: CGVEDGQGVTYEQYF. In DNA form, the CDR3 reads TGCGGCGTTGAAGATGGACAGGGGGTTACCTACGAGCAGTACTTC.

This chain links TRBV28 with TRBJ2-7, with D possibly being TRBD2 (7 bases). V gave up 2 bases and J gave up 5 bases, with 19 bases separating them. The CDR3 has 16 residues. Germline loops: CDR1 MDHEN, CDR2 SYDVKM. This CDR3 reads CASSLPQGGGTNEQYF. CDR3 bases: TGTGCCAGCAGTTTACCCCAAGGGGGAGGGACCAACGAGCAGTACTTC.

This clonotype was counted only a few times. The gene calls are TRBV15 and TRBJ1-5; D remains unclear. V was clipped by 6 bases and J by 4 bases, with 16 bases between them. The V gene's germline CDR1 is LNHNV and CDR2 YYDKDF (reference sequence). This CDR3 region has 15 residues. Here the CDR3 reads CATRTDRIVNQPQHF. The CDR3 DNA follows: TGTGCCACCAGGACCGACCGCATCGTAAATCAGCCCCAGCATTTT.

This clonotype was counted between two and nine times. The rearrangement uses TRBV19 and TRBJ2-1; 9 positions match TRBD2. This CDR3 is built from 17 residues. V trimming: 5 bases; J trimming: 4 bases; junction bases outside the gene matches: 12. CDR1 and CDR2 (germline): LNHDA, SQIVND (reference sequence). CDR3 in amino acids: CASSLRPGLAGYNEQFF. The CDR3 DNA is TGTGCCAGTAGTCTAAGACCGGGACTAGCAGGGTACAATGAGCAGTTCTTC.

Written as DNA, the CDR3 is TGTGCCAGCAGAAAAGTCTCTGGAAACACCATATATTTT. Encoded protein: CASRKVSGNTIYF. The chain combines TRBV12-3 or TRBV12-4 with TRBJ1-3; no clear D. The CDR3 extends over 13 amino acids. With 6 bases removed from V and 0 bases from J, the gap between germline ends came to 6 bases.

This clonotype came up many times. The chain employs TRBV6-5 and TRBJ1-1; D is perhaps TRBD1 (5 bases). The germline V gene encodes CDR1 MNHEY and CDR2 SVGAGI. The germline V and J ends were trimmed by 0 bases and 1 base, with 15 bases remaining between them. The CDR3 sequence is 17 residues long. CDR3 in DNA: TGTGCCAGCAGTTACTCAATACCGGGGACCCCGAACACTGAAGCTTTCTTT. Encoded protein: CASSYSIPGTPNTEAFF.

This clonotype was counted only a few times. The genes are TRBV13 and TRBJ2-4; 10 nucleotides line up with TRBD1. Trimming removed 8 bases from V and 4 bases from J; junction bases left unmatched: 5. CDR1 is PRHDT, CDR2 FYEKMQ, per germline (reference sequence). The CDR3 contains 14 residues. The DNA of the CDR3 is TGTGCCAGCGGGGGGGGACAGGGGAAAAACATTCAGTACTTC. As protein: CASGGGQGKNIQYF.

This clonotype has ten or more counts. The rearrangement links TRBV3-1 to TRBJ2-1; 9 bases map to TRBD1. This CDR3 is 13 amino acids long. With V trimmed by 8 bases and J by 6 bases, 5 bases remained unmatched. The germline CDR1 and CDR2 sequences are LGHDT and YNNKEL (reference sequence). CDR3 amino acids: CASSQGASNEQFF. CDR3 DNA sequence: TGTGCCAGCTCACAGGGGGCTAGCAATGAGCAGTTCTTC.

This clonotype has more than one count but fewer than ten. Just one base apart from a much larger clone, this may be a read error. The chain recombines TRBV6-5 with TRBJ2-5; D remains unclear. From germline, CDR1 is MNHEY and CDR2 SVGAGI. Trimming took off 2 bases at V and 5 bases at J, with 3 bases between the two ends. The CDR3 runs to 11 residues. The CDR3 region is CASSYLETQYF. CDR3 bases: TGTGCCAGCAGTTACCTGGAGACCCAGTACTTC.

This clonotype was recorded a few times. CDR3 nucleotides: TGCAGTGCAGGGGGCGGGGGGGCGGTTGAGCAGTACTTC. It yields the protein CSAGGGGAVEQYF. The genes are TRBV20-1 and TRBJ2-7; TRBD2 aligns across 9 bases. V lost 6 bases, J lost 7 bases, and 10 bases stayed unmatched. CDR1 and CDR2 (germline): DFQATT, SNEGSKA (reference sequence). CDR3 length: 13 residues.

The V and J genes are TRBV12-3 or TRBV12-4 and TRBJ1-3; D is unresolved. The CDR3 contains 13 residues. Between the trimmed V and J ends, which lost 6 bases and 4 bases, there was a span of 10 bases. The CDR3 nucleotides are TGTGCCAGCAGGCAGGTAGCCGGAAACACCATATATTTT. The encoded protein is CASRQVAGNTIYF.

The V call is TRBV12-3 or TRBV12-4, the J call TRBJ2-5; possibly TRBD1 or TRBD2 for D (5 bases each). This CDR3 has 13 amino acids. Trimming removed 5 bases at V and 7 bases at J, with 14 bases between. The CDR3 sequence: CASSPGTPRTQYF. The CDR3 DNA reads TGTGCCAGCAGTCCCGGGACGCCGCGGACCCAGTACTTC.

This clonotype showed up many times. The CDR3 reads CASSLGTDSNQPQHF. The CDR3 bases are TGTGCCAGCAGCTTAGGGACAGATAGCAATCAGCCCCAGCATTTT. V is TRBV11-2 and J is TRBJ1-5; the D gene is possibly TRBD1 (6 bases). Trimming shortened V by 1 base and J by 0 bases, and 7 bases separated the two germline ends. CDR3 length: 15 residues. Germline CDR1 and CDR2: SGHAT and FQNNGV.

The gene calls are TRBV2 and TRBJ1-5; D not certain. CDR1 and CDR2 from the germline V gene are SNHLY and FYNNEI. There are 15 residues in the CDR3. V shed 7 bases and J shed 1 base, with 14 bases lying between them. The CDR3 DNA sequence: TGTGCCAGCAAGGAGGGCGTTAACAGCAATCAGCCCCAGCATTTT. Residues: CASKEGVNSNQPQHF.

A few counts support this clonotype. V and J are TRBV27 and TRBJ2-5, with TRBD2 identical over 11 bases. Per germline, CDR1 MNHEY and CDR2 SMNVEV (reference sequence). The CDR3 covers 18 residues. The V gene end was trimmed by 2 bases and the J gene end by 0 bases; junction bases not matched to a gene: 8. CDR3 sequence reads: CASSLVPRLAGHQETQYF. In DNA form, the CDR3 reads TGTGCCAGCAGTTTAGTTCCCAGACTAGCGGGGCACCAAGAGACCCAGTACTTC.

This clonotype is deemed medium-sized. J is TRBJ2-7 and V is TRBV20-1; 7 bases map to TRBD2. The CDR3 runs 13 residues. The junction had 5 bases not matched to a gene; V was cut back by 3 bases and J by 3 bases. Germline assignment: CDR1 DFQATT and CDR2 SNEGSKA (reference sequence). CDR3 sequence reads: CSARGTSDYEQYF. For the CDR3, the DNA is TGCAGTGCTAGGGGAACTAGCGACTACGAGCAGTACTTC.

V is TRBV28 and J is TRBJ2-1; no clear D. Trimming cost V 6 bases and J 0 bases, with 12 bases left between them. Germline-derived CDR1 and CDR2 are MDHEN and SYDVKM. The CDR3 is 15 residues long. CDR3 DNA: TGTGCCAGCAGCCCCCCTAGGAGCTCCTACAATGAGCAGTTCTTC. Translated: CASSPPRSSYNEQFF. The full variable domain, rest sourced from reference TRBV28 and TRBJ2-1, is DVKVTQSSRYLVKRTGEKVFLECVQDMDHENMFWYRQDPGLGLRLIYFSYDVKMKEKGDIPEGYSVSREKKERFSLILESASTNQTSMYLCASSPPRSSYNEQFFGPGTRLTVL.